Shown below are 30 T cell receptor beta chains from a single sample sequenced in a study of response to subunit inactivated influenza vaccine. TCRdb fed the RT-PCR reads into MiXCR, producing one record per CDR3 protein. The sample lists around 520,000 distinct CDR3 sequences; around 25% were seen once. Sequencing was performed on CD4+ T cells sorted from PBMCs, taken more than 4 days after vaccination. These receptors originate from a man aged 50 to 60 who received an inactivated influenza vaccine.

This clonotype has just a few counts. The chain recombines TRBV5-1 with TRBJ1-4; D remains ambiguous. The length of the CDR3 is 14 residues. V gave up 2 bases and J gave up 6 bases, with 11 bases separating them. CDR1 and CDR2 from the germline V gene are SGHRS and YFSETQ. In DNA form, the CDR3 reads TGCGCCAGCAGCTTAGGCCAGGAGTATGAAAAACTGTTTTTT. Translation gives CASSLGQEYEKLFF.

V and J are TRBV12-3 or TRBV12-4 and TRBJ2-5; possibly TRBD1 or TRBD2 for D (5 bases each). Between the trimmed V and J ends, which lost 5 bases and 2 bases, there was a span of 15 bases. The CDR3 contains 15 residues. The CDR3 DNA is TGTGCCAGCAGTAGGACAACCGGGGCGCAAGAGACCCAGTACTTC. The encoded protein is CASSRTTGAQETQYF.

The V and J genes are TRBV7-2 and TRBJ2-7, with D unclear. Germline V lookup: CDR1 SGHTA, CDR2 FQGNSA. The CDR3 runs 15 residues. V dropped 5 bases and J dropped 4 bases, with 18 bases sitting between them. The CDR3 DNA is TGTGCCAGCAGCCCTCGGTGGGGTGTAGTTTACGAGCAGTACTTC. Encoded protein: CASSPRWGVVYEQYF.

There are a few counts of this clonotype. The chain combines TRBV7-2 with TRBJ1-6; D not certain. The germline V gene has CDR1 SGHTA and CDR2 FQGNSA. This CDR3 region has 13 residues. V lost 8 bases and J lost 10, with 15 bases in between. CDR3 nucleotides: TGTGCCAGCCTACGGATAATGGGGTCACCCCTCCACTTT. It translates to CASLRIMGSPLHF.

The chain joins TRBV5-4 to TRBJ2-3; D remains ambiguous. Germline CDR1 reads SGHNT; CDR2 reads YYREEE (reference sequence). V gave up 5 bases and J gave up 2 bases, with 9 bases separating them. The length of the CDR3 is 13 residues. This CDR3 is CASRTSYTDTQYF. In DNA, the CDR3 is TGTGCCAGCAGGACTTCTTACACAGATACGCAGTATTTT.

The chain carries TRBV4-2 and TRBJ1-4; tentative D call: TRBD1 (5 bases). Germline lookup yields CDR1 LGHNA and CDR2 YNFKEQ. Trimming took 0 bases from V and 8 from J, leaving 13 bases between them. The CDR3 extends over 15 amino acids. CDR3 region: CASSQDFRGSEKLFF. The CDR3 DNA reads as TGTGCCAGCAGCCAAGATTTTCGGGGGTCGGAAAAACTGTTTTTT.

The rearrangement uses TRBV28 and TRBJ2-1; the D gene is possibly TRBD2 (6 bases). CDR1 is MDHEN and CDR2 is SYDVKM in the germline V gene. The V gene lost 2 bases and the J gene lost 4 bases, with 15 bases spanning the gap. CDR3 length: 16 amino acids. For the CDR3, the DNA is TGTGCCAGCAGTTTAGTCTCGGGCGGGATGTACAATGAGCAGTTCTTC. This codes for CASSLVSGGMYNEQFF.

This clonotype was counted only a few times. The chain couples TRBV9 to TRBJ2-3, with a weak D call TRBD2 (6 bases). Germline CDR1 is SGDLS and CDR2 is YYNGEE. Trimming removed 2 bases at V and 3 bases at J, with 16 bases between. The CDR3 extends over 16 amino acids. CDR3 DNA sequence: TGTGCCAGCAGCGTCGGGACTGTAGCCCCGACAGATACGCAGTATTTT. It specifies CASSVGTVAPTDTQYF.

This clonotype was observed a handful of times. The genes are TRBV7-2 and TRBJ2-5; 7 nucleotides agree with TRBD1. The length of the CDR3 is 14 residues. CDR1 is SGHTA and CDR2 is FQGNSA in the germline V gene. The ends lost 5 bases at V and 5 bases at J; junction bases unmatched: 8. DNA for the CDR3: TGTGCCAGCAGCCGGGGACAGCCTAGGGAGACCCAGTACTTC. It codes for CASSRGQPRETQYF.

This clonotype appeared a few times. The chain carries TRBV28 and TRBJ2-1; D assignment may be TRBD1 or TRBD2 (5 bases each). The CDR3 has 14 residues. Trimming took 5 bases from V and 2 from J, leaving 10 bases between them. The germline V gene has CDR1 MDHEN and CDR2 SYDVKM. CDR3 residues: CASSARGAYNEQFF. CDR3 sequence (DNA): TGTGCCAGCAGTGCTCGAGGGGCCTACAATGAGCAGTTCTTC.

This chain connects TRBV9 to TRBJ2-1; 9 positions agree with TRBD1. From germline, CDR1 is SGDLS and CDR2 YYNGEE. V lost 3 bases to trimming and J lost 3 bases; unmatched junction nucleotides: 7. This CDR3 has 16 amino acids. CDR3 protein: CASSARGQGGYNEQFF. DNA for the CDR3: TGTGCCAGCAGCGCCCGGGGACAGGGTGGCTACAATGAGCAGTTCTTC.

The chain carries TRBV7-2 and TRBJ2-3, with 10 bases that match TRBD2. Germline V gives CDR1 SGHTA, CDR2 FQGNSA. Losses at the gene ends were 5 bases for V and 7 bases for J; bases not matched to a gene: 12. The CDR3 spans 16 residues. CDR3 residues: CASSPRRTSGYNTQYF. In nucleotides, the CDR3 is TGTGCCAGCAGCCCCCGCCGGACTAGCGGTTACAATACGCAGTATTTT. The complete variable domain, with remaining parts taken from reference TRBV7-2 and TRBJ2-3, reads GAGVSQSPSNKVTEKGKDVELRCDPISGHTALYWYRQSLGQGLEFLIYFQGNSAPDKSGLPSDRFSAERTGGSVSTLTIQRTQQEDSAVYLCASSPRRTSGYNTQYFGPGTRLTVL.

Ten or more counts support this clonotype. The chain is built from TRBV12-3 or TRBV12-4 and TRBJ1-2, with 7 positions matching TRBD1. V dropped 7 bases and J dropped 6; count of bases not matched to a gene: 20. The CDR3 sequence is 17 residues long. CDR3 nucleotide sequence: TGTGCCAGCAATAAAGGGACAGCATGGGGTCCTTTAGATGGCTACACCTTC. Its translation: CASNKGTAWGPLDGYTF.

The rearrangement uses TRBV2 and TRBJ2-1, with D tentatively TRBD1 or TRBD2 (6 bases each). The CDR3 is made up of 15 amino acids. Germline V lookup: CDR1 SNHLY, CDR2 FYNNEI. Trimming took off 4 bases at V and 6 bases at J, with 16 bases between the two ends. The CDR3 loop is CASSATGTGINEQFF. The CDR3 DNA reads TGTGCCAGCAGTGCTACAGGGACTGGGATCAATGAGCAGTTCTTC. Complete variable domain (other parts from reference TRBV2 and TRBJ2-1): EPEVTQTPSHQVTQMGQEVILRCVPISNHLYFYWYRQILGQKVEFLVSFYNNEISEKSEIFDDQFSVERPDGSNFTLKIRSTKLEDSAMYFCASSATGTGINEQFFGPGTRLTVL.

The J gene is TRBJ2-3, the V gene TRBV30; D is ambiguous. The CDR3 is 12 amino acids. V lost 3 bases and J lost 0, with 4 bases in between. Germline V gene lookup returns CDR1 GTSNPN and CDR2 SVGIG (reference sequence). CDR3 region: CAWSSSTDTQYF. In nucleotides, the CDR3 is TGTGCCTGGAGCTCCAGCACAGATACGCAGTATTTT.

This clonotype was found a few times. The V gene is TRBV28, the J gene TRBJ2-1; tentative D call: TRBD2 (5 bases). The V end was cut by 2 bases, the J end by 10 bases, with 12 bases between. The CDR3 is 13 residues long. Germline values: CDR1 MDHEN, CDR2 SYDVKM. This CDR3 reads CASSLLRVGEQFF. In DNA, the CDR3 is TGTGCCAGCAGTTTACTGAGGGTCGGGGAGCAGTTCTTC.

The rearrangement joins TRBV2 to TRBJ2-3; D is undetermined. The V and J ends lost 4 bases and 12 bases respectively, with 23 bases between them. Germline V gene data show CDR1 as SNHLY and CDR2 as FYNNEI. The CDR3 has 15 residues. CDR3: CASSGSSAAPWSQYF. DNA for the CDR3: TGTGCCAGCAGTGGTTCCTCGGCGGCCCCATGGTCACAGTATTTT.

This clonotype was found a few times. The chain combines TRBV4-2 with TRBJ2-7; unclear D gene. Germline V gene lookup returns CDR1 LGHNA and CDR2 YNFKEQ. CDR3 length: 13 residues. Trimming removed 3 bases from V and 2 bases from J, with 8 bases in between. This chain's CDR3 is CASSHHAAYEQYF. The CDR3 DNA sequence: TGTGCCAGCAGCCACCACGCGGCCTACGAGCAGTACTTC.

The chain couples TRBV7-2 to TRBJ2-7; D might be TRBD1 or TRBD2, each matching 6 bases. Per the germline V gene, CDR1 is SGHTA and CDR2 is FQGNSA. The CDR3 contains 15 residues. V was clipped by 4 bases and J by 4 bases, with 17 bases between them. This CDR3 reads CASSSLGGAGYEQYF. CDR3 coding DNA: TGTGCCAGCAGCTCCTTGGGGGGCGCCGGTTACGAGCAGTACTTC.

This clonotype has just a few counts. This chain's CDR3 is CATSAGGLANSPLHF. In DNA form, the CDR3 reads TGTGCCACCAGTGCTGGAGGACTCGCTAATTCACCCCTCCACTTT. The chain employs TRBV24-1 and TRBJ1-6; D call uncertain. The CDR3 spans 15 residues. Germline lookup yields CDR1 KGHDR and CDR2 SFDVKD. The germline V and J ends were trimmed by 5 bases and 6 bases, with 13 bases remaining between them.

The sample holds a few counts of this clonotype. The rearrangement joins TRBV10-3 to TRBJ2-1; TRBD2 agrees at 10 bases. The CDR3 runs 18 residues. CDR1 is ENHRY, CDR2 SYGVKD, per germline. V was clipped by 0 bases and J by 3 bases; unmatched bases: 8. The CDR3 DNA reads TGTGCCATCAGTGAGTCCATGAAGGCTAGCGGGGGCTACAATGAGCAGTTCTTC. Protein product: CAISESMKASGGYNEQFF.

The genes are TRBV5-1 and TRBJ2-4; 8 bases align to TRBD1. The germline V gene has CDR1 SGHRS and CDR2 YFSETQ. With V trimmed by 4 bases and J by 5 bases, 11 bases remained unmatched. This CDR3 region has 16 residues. This CDR3 is CASSPPDRVNQNIQYF. CDR3 bases: TGCGCCAGCAGCCCACCGGACAGGGTTAACCAAAACATTCAGTACTTC.

This clonotype was counted between two and nine times. This sequence joins TRBV7-2 and TRBJ2-5; no clear D. V was shortened by 7 bases and J by 4 bases, with 13 bases between the two germline ends. The CDR3 runs to 13 residues. CDR1 is SGHTA and CDR2 is FQGNSA in the germline V gene. The CDR3 nucleotides read TGTGCCAGCACTTCCCCTCGGTTAGAGACCCAGTACTTC. This translates into CASTSPRLETQYF.

This clonotype was seen repeatedly, ten times or more. The V call is TRBV6-1, the J call TRBJ1-1; TRBD1 is a possible D gene (5 bases). V lost 6 bases, J lost 4 bases, and 12 bases lay in between. CDR1 MNHNS and CDR2 SASEGT come from the germline V gene. The CDR3 is made up of 13 amino acids. CDR3 sequence: CASSRGGGTEAFF. The DNA for the CDR3 is TGTGCCAGCAGCCGCGGGGGAGGCACTGAAGCTTTCTTT.

The rearrangement uses TRBV5-1 and TRBJ2-3; D is tentatively TRBD1 or TRBD2 (6 bases each). Germline V gives CDR1 SGHRS, CDR2 YFSETQ. The CDR3 covers 15 residues. Trimming cost V 5 bases and J 3 bases, with 16 bases left between them. The CDR3 DNA sequence: TGCGCCAGCAGGGAAGGGGGTGCGGGGACAGATACGCAGTATTTT. This gives the protein CASREGGAGTDTQYF.

The CDR3 DNA reads as TGTGCCAGCAGGGCCCGACCGGGACAGGGGTTCAATCAGCCCCAGCATTTT. Translation: CASRARPGQGFNQPQHF. This sequence joins TRBV6-2 or TRBV6-3 and TRBJ1-5; 10 bases agree with TRBD1. This CDR3 has 17 residues. The junction had 11 bases not matched to a gene; V was cut back by 6 bases and J by 3 bases. The germline V gene has CDR1 MNHEY and CDR2 SVGEGT.

V is TRBV9 and J is TRBJ2-5; D perhaps matches TRBD1 (6 bases). V lost 2 bases, J lost 2 bases, and 16 bases lay in between. Germline CDR1 and CDR2: SGDLS and YYNGEE. The CDR3 covers 16 residues. CDR3 nucleotides: TGTGCCAGCAGCGTTCACGGACGGACAGAACAAGAGACCCAGTACTTC. Translation: CASSVHGRTEQETQYF. The full variable domain, completed using reference TRBV9 and TRBJ2-5, is DSGVTQTPKHLITATGQRVTLRCSPRSGDLSVYWYQQSLDQGLQFLIQYYNGEERAKGNILERFSAQQFPDLHSELNLSSLELGDSALYFCASSVHGRTEQETQYFGPGTRLLVL.

The DNA for the CDR3 is TGCGCCAGCAGCCAAGACAGGGGACGCTATGGCTACACCTTC. Protein: CASSQDRGRYGYTF. The chain carries TRBV4-1 and TRBJ1-2; D might be TRBD1 (6 bases). Germline V gene data show CDR1 as MGHRA and CDR2 as YSYEKL. Deletions cut 0 bases from V and 4 bases from J, with 9 bases between. The CDR3 totals 14 residues.

The V gene is TRBV20-1, the J gene TRBJ2-1; 13 bases map to TRBD2. The CDR3 loop spans 15 amino acids. Trimming cost V 2 bases and J 9 bases; bases outside gene matches: 7. CDR1 is DFQATT, CDR2 SNEGSKA, per germline (reference sequence). CDR3 amino acids: CSARTLAGGPGEQFF. CDR3 nucleotide sequence: TGCAGTGCTAGAACACTAGCGGGAGGGCCGGGTGAGCAGTTCTTC.

This clonotype appeared a few times. The gene calls are TRBV7-6 and TRBJ2-7; 15 bases are shared with TRBD2. Germline assignment: CDR1 SGHVS and CDR2 FNYEAQ. V shed 2 bases, J shed 3 bases, and the junction held 8 bases outside the gene matches. The CDR3 length is 18 residues. As DNA, the CDR3 is TGTGCCAGCAGCTTACCTGGGACTAGCGGGAGGACCCTCTACGAGCAGTACTTC. Amino acids: CASSLPGTSGRTLYEQYF.